One and the same sample provided the 15 T cell receptor beta chains below, sequenced in a study of cytomegalovirus exposure and HLA in healthy donors. Primers for the PCR totalled 60 Vbeta and 13 Jbeta. TCRdb keeps only in-frame clones here, not all; method: immunoSEQ multiplex PCR. The table lists some 120,000 clones, approximately 74% of them singletons. The sequenced material came from PBMCs. The receptors derive from a man aged 35 to 55 in good health and CMV-seropositive.

The chain recombines TRBV6-5 with TRBJ1-2; 8 bases are a match to TRBD1. CDR1 and CDR2 from the germline V gene are MNHEY and SVGAGI. J gave up 4 bases and V 6 bases, and 10 bases lay outside the gene matches. This CDR3 is built from 15 residues. CDR3 in DNA: TGTGCCAGCAGAGAGTCAGAACAGGGGGTCTATGGCTACACCTTC. Residues: CASRESEQGVYGYTF.

The chain is built from TRBV19 and TRBJ2-2; perhaps TRBD1 as D (5 bases). In germline, CDR1 is LNHDA, CDR2 SQIVND (reference sequence). This CDR3 is 15 amino acids long. Trimming removed 1 base from V and 2 bases from J, with 8 bases in between. CDR3 loop: CASSIGRANTGELFF. DNA of the CDR3: TGTGCCAGTAGTATAGGCAGGGCAAACACCGGGGAGCTGTTTTTT.

This clone was detected once. V and J are TRBV6-5 and TRBJ1-2; TRBD1 agrees at 7 bases. V dropped 2 bases and J dropped 3; count of bases not matched to a gene: 9. Germline CDR1 reads MNHEY; CDR2 reads SVGAGI. The CDR3 is 16 amino acids. CDR3 nucleotide sequence: TGTGCCAGCAGTTACCCTCGACAGGGAGGACACTATGGCTACACCTTC. Its protein is CASSYPRQGGHYGYTF.

This clone was seen a few times. The V and J genes are TRBV6-6 and TRBJ1-2; TRBD1 agrees at 7 bases. This CDR3 spans 14 amino acids. The J segment lost 8 bases and the V segment lost 0 bases, leaving 6 bases of the junction unmatched. The V gene's germline CDR1 is MNHNY and CDR2 SVGAGI (reference sequence). The CDR3 protein is CASSYSGQEGGYTF. CDR3 coding DNA: TGTGCCAGCAGTTACTCCGGACAGGAGGGGGGCTACACCTTC.

The J gene is TRBJ2-7, the V gene TRBV28, with 7 bases identical to TRBD2. Germline CDR1 MDHEN, CDR2 SYDVKM. CDR3 length: 14 residues. The J segment lost 2 bases and the V segment lost 2 bases, leaving 3 bases of the junction unmatched. The CDR3 loop is CASSLRGGTYEQYF. The CDR3 bases are TGTGCCAGCAGTTTAAGGGGAGGGACCTACGAGCAGTACTTC.

The chain uses TRBV10-3 and TRBJ2-7; possible D gene TRBD2, 6 bases. Germline CDR1 ENHRY, CDR2 SYGVKD. The CDR3 contains 18 residues. V was clipped by 6 bases and J by 2 bases, with 26 bases between them. The CDR3 DNA is TGTGCCATCAGCGAAGGGGTATTCAGGGACTCAAACCCCTACGAGCAGTACTTC. Translating gives CAISEGVFRDSNPYEQYF.

V usage is TRBV7-2 and J usage is TRBJ1-2; D is unclear. V dropped 3 bases and J dropped 4 bases, with 9 bases sitting between them. The CDR3 covers 13 residues. From germline, CDR1 is SGHTA and CDR2 FQGNSA. CDR3 loop: CASSFPGSYGYTF. As DNA, the CDR3 is TGTGCCAGCAGCTTCCCAGGATCCTATGGCTACACCTTC.

This clone showed up just once. The chain uses TRBV7-2 and TRBJ2-5, with 9 bases aligning to TRBD1. The end of the DNA is better explained by TRBJ2-7, so the J call may be wrong. The CDR3 loop spans 16 amino acids. The germline gives CDR1 SGHTA, CDR2 FQGNSA. The CDR3 loop reads CASSLGSGTGRVEQYF. In DNA form, the CDR3 reads TGTGCCAGCAGCTTAGGGTCCGGGACAGGGCGAGTCGAGCAGTACTTC.

J is TRBJ2-7 and V is TRBV5-1; no clear D. This CDR3 is 14 amino acids long. Germline V lookup: CDR1 SGHRS, CDR2 YFSETQ. Between the trimmed V and J ends, which lost 4 bases and 2 bases, there was a span of 13 bases. The CDR3 spells CASSQATAPYEQYF. Written as DNA, the CDR3 is TGCGCCAGCAGCCAGGCGACGGCACCCTACGAGCAGTACTTC. Full variable domain (missing parts from reference TRBV5-1 and TRBJ2-7): KAGVTQTPRYLIKTRGQQVTLSCSPISGHRSVSWYQQTPGQGLQFLFEYFSETQRNKGNFPGRFSGRQFSNSRSEMNVSTLELGDSALYLCASSQATAPYEQYFGPGTRLTVT.

The CDR3 region has the DNA TGTGCCAGCAAGATTGACAGGGGTGGGGCGGAGACCCAGTACTTC. It is translated as CASKIDRGGAETQYF. The chain has TRBV6-5 and TRBJ2-5; 8 bases match TRBD1. The CDR3 consists of 15 residues. Per the germline V gene, CDR1 is MNHEY and CDR2 is SVGAGI. V shed 7 bases, J shed 5 bases, and the junction held 12 bases outside the gene matches.

The rearrangement links TRBV7-9 to TRBJ2-3; 9 bases agree with TRBD2. CDR1 and CDR2 from the germline V gene are SEHNR and FQNEAQ (reference sequence). V was pared by 4 bases and J by 2 bases, with 7 bases of the junction left unmatched. The CDR3 contains 16 residues. CDR3 sequence reads: CASSWASGEPTDTQYF. In DNA, the CDR3 is TGTGCCAGCAGCTGGGCTAGCGGGGAACCCACAGATACGCAGTATTTT.

This chain uses TRBV7-9 with TRBJ2-3, with 10 bases lining up with TRBD1. CDR3 length: 15 residues. V was pared by 5 bases and J by 5 bases, with 7 bases of the junction left unmatched. Per germline, CDR1 SEHNR and CDR2 FQNEAQ (reference sequence). The chain's CDR3 is CASSRQGAQVDTQYF. The CDR3 nucleotides read TGTGCCAGCAGCCGACAGGGGGCGCAGGTAGATACGCAGTATTTT.

The gene calls are TRBV7-9 and TRBJ2-1, with 9 bases matching TRBD1. The CDR3 sequence is 16 residues long. Germline trimming cut 5 bases from V and 8 bases from J; bases unmatched to any gene: 13. Germline V gene sequence: CDR1 SEHNR, CDR2 FQNEAQ (reference sequence). The CDR3 region has the DNA TGTGCCAGCAGCGTGGTTGGTACAGGGGGCCGGGATGAGCAGTTCTTC. Translation: CASSVVGTGGRDEQFF.

V and J are TRBV19 and TRBJ2-5; D may be TRBD2 (6 bases). There are 14 residues in the CDR3. Per the germline V gene, CDR1 is LNHDA and CDR2 is SQIVND (reference sequence). Trimming removed 6 bases at V and 2 bases at J, with 13 bases between. The CDR3 sequence: CASSYRLAQETQYF. For the CDR3, the DNA is TGTGCCAGTAGCTATCGGCTAGCGCAAGAGACCCAGTACTTC. Supplemented by reference TRBV19 and TRBJ2-5, the full variable domain reads DGGITQSPKYLFRKEGQNVTLSCEQNLNHDAMYWYRQDPGQGLRLIYYSQIVNDFQKGDIAEGYSVSREKKESFPLTVTSAQKNPTAFYLCASSYRLAQETQYFGPGTRLLVL.

The chain employs TRBV7-2 and TRBJ1-5, with D possibly being TRBD1 (5 bases). V dropped 0 bases and J dropped 5 bases, with 11 bases sitting between them. CDR3 length: 15 amino acids. Looked up from germline, CDR1 is SGHTA and CDR2 is FQGNSA. CDR3: CASSLAGVGDQPQHF. The CDR3, as DNA: TGTGCCAGCAGCTTAGCGGGCGTAGGGGATCAGCCCCAGCATTTT.